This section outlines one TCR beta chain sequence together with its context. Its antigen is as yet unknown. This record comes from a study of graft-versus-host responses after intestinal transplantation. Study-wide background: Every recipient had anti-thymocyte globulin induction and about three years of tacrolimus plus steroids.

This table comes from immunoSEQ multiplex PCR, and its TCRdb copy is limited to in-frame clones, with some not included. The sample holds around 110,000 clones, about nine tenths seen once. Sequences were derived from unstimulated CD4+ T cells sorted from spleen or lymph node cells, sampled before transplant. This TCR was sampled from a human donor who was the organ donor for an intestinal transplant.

This chain's CDR3 is CASSGRTMYFSTDTQYF. The CDR3 nucleotides are TGTGCCAGCAGTGGACGGACTATGTATTTTAGCACAGATACGCAGTATTTT. The chain links TRBV6-1 to TRBJ2-3, with TRBD2 as a possible D gene (6 bases). The CDR3 loop spans 17 amino acids. V lost 4 bases, J lost 0 bases, and 17 bases lay in between. Germline CDR1 is MNHNS and CDR2 is SASEGT.